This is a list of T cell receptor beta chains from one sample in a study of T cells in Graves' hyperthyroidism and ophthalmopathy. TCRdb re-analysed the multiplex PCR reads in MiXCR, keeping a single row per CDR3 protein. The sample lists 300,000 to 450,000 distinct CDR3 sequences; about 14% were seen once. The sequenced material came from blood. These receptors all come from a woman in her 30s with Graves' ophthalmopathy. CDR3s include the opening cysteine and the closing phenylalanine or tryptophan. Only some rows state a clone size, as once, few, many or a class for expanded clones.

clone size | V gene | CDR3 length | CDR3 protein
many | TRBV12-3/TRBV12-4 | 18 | CASSDTGTSHPSSYEQYF
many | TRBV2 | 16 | CASRTAGPAGSEKLFF
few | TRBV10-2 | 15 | CASSENTLGNQPQHF
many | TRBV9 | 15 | CASSPPDGSDTEAFF
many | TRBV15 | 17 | CATSRDAFRGQTYEQYF
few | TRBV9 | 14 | CASSLAGGLGEQFF
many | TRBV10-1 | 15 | CASSPGDRGSYEQYF
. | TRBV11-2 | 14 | CASSLDRHSHEQFF
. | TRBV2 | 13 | CASKDRGGNEQFF
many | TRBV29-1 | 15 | CSALTGTSGYNEQFF
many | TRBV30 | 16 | CAWRPWGGARNYGYTF
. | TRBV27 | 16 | CASSFGSAISSYEQYF
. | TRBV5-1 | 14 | CASSMDRVSSPLHF
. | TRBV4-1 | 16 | CASSQSFGGQSDTQYF
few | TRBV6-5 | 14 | CASSYRDRNYGYTF
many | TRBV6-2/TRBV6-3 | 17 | CASSTPWASGGDNEQFF
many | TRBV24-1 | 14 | CATSGQGDTYEQYF
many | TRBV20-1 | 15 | CSALPLDRWNTEAFF
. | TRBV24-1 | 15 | CATRAGTGDSYEQYF
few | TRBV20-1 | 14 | CSARWSQTNTEASF
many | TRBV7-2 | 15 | CASSLQTGYNSPLHF
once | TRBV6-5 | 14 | CASSYGQSSYEQYF
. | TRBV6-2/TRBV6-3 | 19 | CASSWTWGTSGPTNHEQYF
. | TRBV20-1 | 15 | CSAYWRGGTKNIQYF
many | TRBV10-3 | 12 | CAVTGGYTEAFF
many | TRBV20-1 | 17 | CSAQRLAGADFTGELFF
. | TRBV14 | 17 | CASSRSFEGGIAETQYF
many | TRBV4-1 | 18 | CASSQPRDRVMGNQPQHF
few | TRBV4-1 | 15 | CASSLGQPTFYGYTF
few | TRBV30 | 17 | CAWSGLAGGSSTDTQYF
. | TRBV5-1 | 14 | CASSPEVGAGGYTF
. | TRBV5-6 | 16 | CASSPNTSGGKETQYF
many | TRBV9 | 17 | CASSEMQGRSSTDTQYF
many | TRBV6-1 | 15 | CASSPGTGVSYGYTF
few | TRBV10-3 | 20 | CAISESTLRGGLLAKNIQYF
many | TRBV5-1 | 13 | CASSRASGDGYTF
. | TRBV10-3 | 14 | CASQQGATGNEQFF